This TCR beta chain is from a study of T-cell reconstitution after alpha-beta-depleted transplantation in children (dated by TCRdb to about 2016). Turning to the overall study: Using TCR repertoire profiling, the study followed T-cell immune reconstitution in a quantitative way in children after TCRalphabeta/CD19-depleted allogeneic hematopoietic cell transplantation.

CDR1 SGHRS and CDR2 YFSETQ were looked up in the germline V gene. Trimming takes 3 bases off V and 0 bases off J; junction bases not matched to a gene: 14. The CDR3 goes from the cysteine to the phenylalanine over 19 residues. The retained sequence is limited to the CDR3, 57 bases, with the frame set at the first base. Library preparation used PCR. The run used an Illumina HiSeq 2500. Molecular barcoding was employed in the preparation of TCR libraries, with unique molecular identifiers being used to normalize TCRbeta repertoire quantification. Starting from the raw public reads, TCRdb applied fastp trimming at Q25, assembled clones with MiXCR and retained in-frame beta chains. Every CDR3 protein is listed once, alongside the most common genes and DNA of its rows. For this sample there are 170,000 or so distinct CDR3 sequences; approximately 6.6% appear just once. Clones ranked in the top ten supply 3% of the sample.

This clonotype has at least ten counts. What antigen it recognizes has not been identified. No much larger clone exists at a distance of one base, and base qualities are not known. Recombination connected TRBV5-1 to TRBJ2-2; the central 7 bases match TRBD1. This receptor was taken from a human donor who donated a stem cell graft to a child with Wiskott-Aldrich syndrome. This sample comprised PBMCs from the stem cell graft donor, obtained from the stem cell graft. This receptor carries the CDR3 CASSSGQILTFANTGELFF. The nucleotides are TGCGCCAGCAGCTCGGGACAGATCCTTACCTTCGCGAACACCGGGGAGCTGTTTTTT.